Listed below are T cell receptor beta chains from one sample, sequenced in a study of blood T cell repertoires in COVID-19. Measured with immunoSEQ multiplex PCR; TCRdb has only the in-frame clones, and not every one. This table has fewer than 250,000 clones, about four fifths appearing once. The source material was peripheral blood. These receptors originate from a woman aged 55-70 years with COVID-19, enrolled during active disease. Both conserved end residues are part of each CDR3. The D gene is left open where the match is weak. Clone size is stated in some rows and not others, as once, few, many or a class when expanded.

TRBV5-1	-	TRBD2	TRBJ2-1	CASSLGGLAPLGRQFF	TGCGCCAGCAGCTTGGGGGGACTAGCCCCCCTTGGCAGGCAGTTCTTC
TRBV7-8	-	TRBD1	TRBJ1-1	CASSSGQGADTEAFF	TGTGCCAGCAGCTCGGGACAGGGGGCGGACACTGAAGCTTTCTTT
TRBV6-5	-	-	TRBJ1-6	CASRRSSYNSPLHF	TGTGCCAGCAGGCGGAGCTCCTATAATTCACCCCTCCACTTT
TRBV9	-	TRBD2	TRBJ2-1	CASSVALASRSYNEQFF	TGTGCCAGCAGCGTAGCACTAGCGAGCCGCTCCTACAATGAGCAGTTCTTC
TRBV11-2	once	-	TRBJ2-3	CASSPRLSTDTQYF	TGTGCCAGCAGCCCCAGGCTTAGCACAGATACGCAGTATTTT
TRBV14	-	-	TRBJ1-1	CASSHRQGENTEAFF	TGTGCCAGCAGCCATCGGCAGGGCGAGAACACTGAAGCTTTCTTT
TRBV9	-	TRBD2	TRBJ2-3	CASSLGLADTDTQYF	TGTGCCAGCAGCCTTGGACTAGCGGACACAGATACGCAGTATTTT
TRBV5-1	-	TRBD2	TRBJ2-1	CASSLGGGRAWDEQFF	TGCGCCAGCAGCTTGGGTGGCGGGAGGGCCTGGGATGAGCAGTTCTTC
TRBV5-1	-	-	TRBJ1-3	CASRDRDKLSRSGNTIYF	TGCGCCAGCAGAGACCGGGACAAACTCTCAAGGTCTGGAAACACCATATATTTT
TRBV3-1/TRBV3-2	-	TRBD1	TRBJ1-6	CASSNTGGNSPLHF	TGTGCCAGCAGCAACACAGGGGGCAATTCACCCCTCCACTTT
TRBV6-5	-	TRBD2	TRBJ2-5	CASSYGGRSPETQYF	TGTGCCAGCAGTTACGGCGGGAGAAGCCCAGAGACCCAGTACTTC
TRBV6-1	-	-	TRBJ1-4	CASSEGGGTGPEKLFF	TGTGCCAGCAGTGAAGGCGGGGGAACAGGGCCCGAAAAACTGTTTTTT
TRBV14	few	-	TRBJ1-1	CASSQDRNTEAFF	TGTGCCAGCAGCCAAGACAGGAACACTGAAGCTTTCTTT
TRBV7-2	once	-	TRBJ2-3	CASSFLGRTDTQYF	TGTGCCAGCAGCTTCCTAGGTAGGACAGATACGCAGTATTTT
TRBV5-1	-	-	TRBJ1-1	CASSLSQANTEAFF	TGCGCCAGCAGCTTGTCCCAGGCTAACACTGAAGCTTTCTTT
TRBV7-9	-	TRBD1	TRBJ1-2	CASSQDRETNYGYTF	TGTGCCAGCAGCCAGGACAGGGAAACGAACTATGGCTACACCTTC
TRBV15	-	-	TRBJ2-1	CATSRVPEPGNEQFF	TGTGCCACCAGCAGAGTACCGGAGCCGGGGAATGAGCAGTTCTTC
TRBV28	-	TRBD1	TRBJ1-5	CASSLGQTGVEQPQHF	TGTGCCAGCAGTCTGGGCCAGACAGGGGTGGAACAGCCCCAGCATTTT
TRBV18	-	-	TRBJ1-1	CASSLRTVQNTEAFF	TGTGCCAGCTCACTAAGGACAGTCCAGAACACTGAAGCTTTCTTT
TRBV2	many	TRBD1	TRBJ1-1	CASSALTGGLTEAFF	TGTGCCAGCAGCGCTTTGACAGGGGGCCTGACTGAAGCTTTCTTT
TRBV5-1	-	TRBD2	TRBJ2-5	CASSLGLAAQETQYF	TGCGCCAGCAGCTTGGGGCTAGCGGCCCAAGAGACCCAGTACTTC
TRBV4-3	-	-	TRBJ1-5	CASSQDLLTVTSNQPQHF	TGCGCCAGCAGCCAAGATCTTCTGACTGTGACTAGCAATCAGCCCCAGCATTTT